The 30 T cell receptor beta chains listed next were all sequenced from one sample in a study of blood T cell repertoires in COVID-19. Clones were sequenced by immunoSEQ multiplex PCR, and TCRdb holds only the in-frame ones, with some missing. The sample yields about 140,000 clones, about 80% seen once. Specimen: peripheral blood. Receptors were obtained from a man aged 65-85 years who had recovered from COVID-19.

The chain uses TRBV5-1 and TRBJ2-1, with D perhaps matching TRBD2 (6 bases). V dropped 4 bases and J dropped 2 bases, with 13 bases sitting between them. This CDR3 is built from 15 residues. Per germline, CDR1 SGHRS and CDR2 YFSETQ. CDR3 bases: TGCGCCAGCAGCAGGGGAGGTCCTGCCTACAATGAGCAGTTCTTC. It translates to CASSRGGPAYNEQFF.

The CDR3: CASSSAGLGTEAFF. As DNA, the CDR3 is TGCGCCAGCAGCTCGGCCGGGTTGGGCACTGAAGCTTTCTTT. V and J are TRBV5-1 and TRBJ1-1, with D hard to call. Germline assignment: CDR1 SGHRS and CDR2 YFSETQ. This CDR3 is built from 14 residues. Deletions cut 3 bases from V and 4 bases from J, with 13 bases between.

The chain is built from TRBV2 and TRBJ1-5; TRBD1 aligns across 9 bases. Germline assignment: CDR1 SNHLY and CDR2 FYNNEI. The CDR3 sequence is 17 residues long. V shed 4 bases and J 3 bases; nucleotides not matched to a gene: 10. This CDR3 is CASSVTGGGLINQPQHF. In DNA form, the CDR3 reads TGTGCCAGCAGTGTGACAGGGGGAGGATTAATCAATCAGCCCCAGCATTTT.

Worth noting for this clone: Other nucleotide sequences in the sample specify the same CDR3. The chain couples TRBV5-1 to TRBJ2-1; perhaps TRBD2 as D (6 bases). In germline, CDR1 is SGHRS, CDR2 YFSETQ. The CDR3 loop spans 14 amino acids. Between the trimmed V and J ends, which lost 0 bases and 4 bases, there was a span of 8 bases. In DNA form, the CDR3 reads TGCGCCAGCAGCTTGGGGGGAGGTTACAATGAGCAGTTCTTC. Its translation is CASSLGGGYNEQFF.

The chain recombines TRBV6-5 with TRBJ2-5, with TRBD2 identical over 8 bases. The CDR3 has 14 residues. V gave up 6 bases and J gave up 1 base; unmatched junction bases: 4. From germline, CDR1 is MNHEY and CDR2 SVGAGI. The CDR3 sequence: CASSPTSAQETQYF. As DNA, the CDR3 is TGTGCCAGCAGCCCGACTAGCGCCCAAGAGACCCAGTACTTC.

The chain uses TRBV23-1 and TRBJ2-7; D call uncertain. TRBV23-1 is sorted into the ORF group, with uncertain function. The CDR3 contains 16 residues. Trimming took 3 bases from V and 1 from J, leaving 16 bases between them. The CDR3: CASSQTPFPLSYEQYF. CDR3 nucleotide sequence: TGCGCCAGCAGTCAGACACCCTTCCCCCTATCCTACGAGCAGTACTTC.

The chain recombines TRBV11-3 with TRBJ1-5; D remains unclear. Germline CDR1 is SGHNT and CDR2 is YENEEA. Between the trimmed V and J ends, which lost 0 bases and 9 bases, there was a span of 9 bases. This CDR3 has 13 residues. CDR3 DNA: TGTGCCAGCAGCTTAGACAGGAGGCGGCCCCAGCATTTT. This gives the protein CASSLDRRRPQHF.

The chain uses TRBV27 and TRBJ1-5, with 11 nucleotides matching TRBD1. Germline lookup yields CDR1 MNHEY and CDR2 SMNVEV (reference sequence). The V gene end was trimmed by 7 bases and the J gene end by 6 bases; junction bases not matched to a gene: 8. This CDR3 comprises 15 residues. In DNA form, the CDR3 reads TGTGCCAGCAAATCCGGACAGGGGGCAGGTCAGCCCCAGCATTTT. Translating it yields CASKSGQGAGQPQHF.

The V gene is TRBV3-1 (or the pseudogene TRBV3-2), the J gene TRBJ2-4; 9 positions match TRBD1. The CDR3 spans 16 residues. Trimming removed 4 bases from V and 2 bases from J; junction bases left unmatched: 6. Germline lookup yields CDR1 LGHDT and CDR2 YNNKEL (reference sequence). The DNA for the CDR3 is TGTGCCAGCAGCCGAAGGACAGGGGCCTCCAAAAACATTCAGTACTTC. Amino acid sequence: CASSRRTGASKNIQYF.

The rearrangement uses TRBV25-1 and TRBJ2-1, with TRBD1 matching over 8 bases. The ends lost 1 base at V and 8 bases at J; junction bases unmatched: 10. The length of the CDR3 is 16 residues. Germline-derived CDR1 and CDR2 are MGHDK and SYGVNS. In nucleotides, the CDR3 is TGTGCCAGCAGTGAATCCGAGACAGGGGAATTTTATGAGCAGTTCTTC. Its translation: CASSESETGEFYEQFF. The full variable domain, completed using reference TRBV25-1 and TRBJ2-1, is EADIYQTPRYLVIGTGKKITLECSQTMGHDKMYWYQQDPGMELHLIHYSYGVNSTEKGDLSSESTVSRIRTEHFPLTLESARPSHTSQYLCASSESETGEFYEQFFGPGTRLTVL.

The V gene is TRBV11-2, the J gene TRBJ2-7, with TRBD1 matching 7 bases. Looked up from germline, CDR1 is SGHAT and CDR2 is FQNNGV. V trimming: 4 bases; J trimming: 5 bases; junction bases outside the gene matches: 11. The CDR3 totals 15 residues. The CDR3 region has the DNA TGTGCCAGCAGCTCGGGGTGGCAGGGGGTGAACGAGCAGTACTTC. Translating gives CASSSGWQGVNEQYF.

This clone was seen a few times. The chain is built from TRBV5-1 and TRBJ2-2, with 7 nucleotides matching TRBD1. Germline V gives CDR1 SGHRS, CDR2 YFSETQ. The CDR3 spans 16 residues. The junction had 14 bases not matched to a gene; V was cut back by 4 bases and J by 8 bases. This CDR3 is CASSPGQFFYPGELFF. The DNA for the CDR3 is TGCGCCAGCAGCCCGGGACAGTTCTTTTATCCGGGGGAGCTGTTTTTT.

This chain links TRBV29-1 with TRBJ2-7; 8 positions agree with TRBD1. Unmatched junction bases numbered 5, after V lost 1 base and J lost 3 bases. Germline CDR1 reads SQVTM; CDR2 reads ANQGSEA. This CDR3 is 14 amino acids long. The CDR3 loop reads CSVEGQGPRYEQYF. The CDR3 region has the DNA TGCAGCGTTGAAGGACAGGGGCCGCGCTACGAGCAGTACTTC.

The chain carries TRBV7-3 and TRBJ2-1; no firm D call. The CDR3 is 15 residues long. The V end was cut by 5 bases, the J end by 0 bases, with 11 bases between. Germline V gene lookup returns CDR1 SGHTA and CDR2 FQGTGA. DNA of the CDR3: TGTGCCAGCAGCCCCCTCGGTGGCTCCTACAATGAGCAGTTCTTC. As protein: CASSPLGGSYNEQFF.

The V gene is TRBV5-1, the J gene TRBJ2-1; unclear D gene. The CDR3 spans 14 residues. Germline loops: CDR1 SGHRS, CDR2 YFSETQ. The germline V and J ends were trimmed by 1 base and 6 bases, with 11 bases remaining between them. The CDR3 spells CASSLQDSRNEQFF. Written as DNA, the CDR3 is TGCGCCAGCAGCTTGCAGGATTCCCGCAATGAGCAGTTCTTC.

The V gene is TRBV10-2, the J gene TRBJ1-5; TRBD1 is a possible D gene (5 bases). V was clipped by 2 bases and J by 3 bases, with 14 bases between them. The CDR3 contains 16 residues. Germline V gene data show CDR1 as WSHSY and CDR2 as SAAADI. The CDR3 reads CASSEGPRQYNQPQHF. In DNA form, the CDR3 reads TGCGCCAGCAGTGAGGGTCCAAGACAGTACAATCAGCCCCAGCATTTT.

The V gene is TRBV11-2, the J gene TRBJ1-2; the D is unclear. The ends were cut back, 1 base at V and 5 bases at J, with 14 bases in the middle. This CDR3 has 15 amino acids. The germline V gene encodes CDR1 SGHAT and CDR2 FQNNGV. The DNA of the CDR3 is TGTGCCAGCAGCTTAGCCCTATCGGGATTATATGGCTACACCTTC. Its protein product is CASSLALSGLYGYTF.

V gene TRBV5-1 combines with J gene TRBJ2-5, with TRBD1 matching over 8 bases. CDR3 length: 15 amino acids. Per the germline V gene, CDR1 is SGHRS and CDR2 is YFSETQ. V lost 4 bases to trimming and J lost 5 bases; unmatched junction nucleotides: 10. The CDR3 loop is CASSLGAGGGETQYF. In nucleotides, the CDR3 is TGCGCCAGCAGCCTGGGGGCAGGGGGCGGTGAGACCCAGTACTTC.

This chain connects TRBV12-3 or TRBV12-4 to TRBJ2-5; D unclear. The CDR3 covers 13 residues. V was trimmed by 1 base and J by 4 bases, leaving 7 bases between them. This CDR3 reads CASSLEVRETQYF. Here the CDR3 DNA reads TGTGCCAGCAGTTTAGAAGTCAGAGAGACCCAGTACTTC.

CDR3 sequence: CASSWLAGEEQYF. DNA of the CDR3: TGTGCCAGTAGTTGGCTAGCGGGAGAAGAGCAGTACTTC. The rearrangement uses TRBV19 and TRBJ2-7, with 10 bases aligning to TRBD2. Germline CDR1 reads LNHDA; CDR2 reads SQIVND (reference sequence). The CDR3 consists of 13 residues. V shed 5 bases, J shed 7 bases, and the junction held 5 bases outside the gene matches.

The rearrangement links TRBV3-1 (or the pseudogene TRBV3-2) to TRBJ2-7; TRBD1 aligns across 8 bases. CDR1 is LGHDT, CDR2 YNNKEL, per germline (reference sequence). CDR3 length: 14 residues. V shed 4 bases and J 0 bases; nucleotides not matched to a gene: 2. DNA of the CDR3: TGTGCCAGCAGCCGAGGGACAGGCTCCTACGAGCAGTACTTC. It specifies CASSRGTGSYEQYF.

The CDR3 here is CATEDLMNTEAFF. The CDR3 DNA sequence: TGTGCCACGGAGGATCTGATGAACACTGAAGCTTTCTTT. The V gene is TRBV7-6, the J gene TRBJ1-1; D gene ambiguous. With 10 bases removed from V and 0 bases from J, the gap between germline ends came to 12 bases. Germline-derived CDR1 and CDR2 are SGHVS and FNYEAQ. The CDR3 has 13 residues.

The chain joins TRBV7-8 to TRBJ1-1; possibly TRBD1 for D (6 bases). The ends were cut back, 5 bases at V and 3 bases at J, with 10 bases in the middle. The CDR3 consists of 13 residues. CDR1 SGHVS and CDR2 FQNEAQ come from the germline V gene. In nucleotides, the CDR3 is TGTGCCAGCAGCAAACAGGGCTACACTGAAGCTTTCTTT. Translating it yields CASSKQGYTEAFF.

This clone came up once. The chain recombines TRBV4-1 with TRBJ2-1; 7 bases match TRBD2. Per germline, CDR1 MGHRA and CDR2 YSYEKL. This CDR3 is 16 amino acids long. The ends lost 0 bases at V and 4 bases at J; junction bases unmatched: 6. CDR3 sequence: CASSQEWRETYNEQFF. The CDR3 coding sequence is TGCGCCAGCAGCCAAGAATGGCGGGAGACATACAATGAGCAGTTCTTC.

This clone was counted between two and nine times. The CDR3, as DNA: TGTGCCAGCAGCGCGGGACTCGACAATGAGCAGTTCTTC. This translates into CASSAGLDNEQFF. The chain couples TRBV6-5 to TRBJ2-1, with D tentatively TRBD2 (6 bases). The V end lost 6 bases, the J end lost 5 bases, and 11 bases lay between the germline ends. The CDR3 consists of 13 residues. Germline CDR1 and CDR2: MNHEY and SVGAGI.

This chain links TRBV12-3 or TRBV12-4 with TRBJ2-5; tentatively, D is TRBD1 (6 bases). Deletions cut 6 bases from V and 7 bases from J, with 12 bases between. The CDR3 runs 12 residues. The CDR3: CASRTGMGTQYF. In DNA, the CDR3 is TGTGCCAGCAGAACAGGGATGGGGACCCAGTACTTC.

Many counts were recorded for this clone. The chain joins TRBV2 to TRBJ2-7; 8 bases are a match to TRBD2. J gave up 1 base and V 5 bases, and 4 bases lay outside the gene matches. Germline V gene data show CDR1 as SNHLY and CDR2 as FYNNEI. The CDR3 has 14 residues. The DNA for the CDR3 is TGTGCCAGCAGTAAGACTAGCGAATCCTACGAGCAGTACTTC. Translating gives CASSKTSESYEQYF.

This rearrangement joins TRBV19 to TRBJ2-7; 12 nucleotides align to TRBD2. CDR1 is LNHDA and CDR2 is SQIVND in the germline V gene (reference sequence). Germline trimming cut 5 bases from V and 5 bases from J; bases unmatched to any gene: 4. The CDR3 contains 14 residues. Written as DNA, the CDR3 is TGTGCCAGTAGTGTACTAGCGGGAGGACACGAGCAGTACTTC. This sequence encodes CASSVLAGGHEQYF.

The chain combines TRBV24-1 with TRBJ2-7, with 8 bases identical to TRBD2. V was pared by 3 bases and J by 1 base, with 10 bases of the junction left unmatched. CDR3 length equals 17 residues. The germline V gene has CDR1 KGHDR and CDR2 SFDVKD. The chain's CDR3 is CATSDPKAGEVSYEQYF. In DNA, the CDR3 is TGTGCCACCAGTGATCCAAAAGCGGGAGAAGTGTCCTACGAGCAGTACTTC.

In its sample, this clone was seen a few times. The chain is built from TRBV3-1 (or the pseudogene TRBV3-2) and TRBJ2-7; D ambiguous. The CDR3 is made up of 11 amino acids. The germline CDR1 and CDR2 sequences are LGHDT and YNNKEL (reference sequence). V shed 2 bases and J shed 5 bases, with 4 bases lying between them. As DNA, the CDR3 is TGTGCCAGCAGCCAACGTAACGAGCAGTACTTC. Translating gives CASSQRNEQYF.